This paragraph reports one TCR beta chain. In the original processing: Counts of nucleated cells, estimated from reference gene primer amplification, were obtained. Using immunoSEQ multiplex PCR, the repertoire was profiled, and TCRdb retains in-frame clones only, with some absent. D and trimming were read from the DNA, whereas the V and J calls and clone size are those reported in that table. The repertoire has nearly 65,000 clones, about 81% of them found once; the top ten carry 9% to 15%. The data were obtained in a study of blood T cell repertoires in COVID-19. Study details: The United States, Italy and Spain supplied acute and convalescent COVID-19 samples. PBMCs, B-cell-depleted T cells, or T cells were the source of the cDNA or gDNA that made up the material.

Germline V gives CDR1 LGHNA, CDR2 YSLEER. The CDR3 is made up of 16 amino acids. V dropped 4 bases and J dropped 3 bases, with 16 bases sitting between them. Sequenced sample: peripheral blood. This receptor was taken from a human donor in a cohort sampled during active COVID-19. The chain recombines TRBV4-3 with TRBJ1-3; perhaps TRBD1 as D (6 bases). CDR3 residues: CASSPTQGTSGNTIYF. In DNA form, the CDR3 reads TGCGCCAGCAGCCCGACACAGGGAACAAGTGGAAACACCATATATTTT.